This section outlines one T cell receptor beta chain sequence together with its context. One end of the junction varies from germline; a read error may be responsible. These data are taken from a study of cytomegalovirus exposure and HLA in healthy donors. Germline V gene lookup returns CDR1 WSHSY and CDR2 SAAADI. The CDR3 covers 15 residues. Generated by immunoSEQ multiplex PCR, the TCRdb table keeps only in-frame clones and is missing some. The repertoire holds about 280,000 clones, with more than 75% as singletons. Sequencing input: PBMCs. The clonotype comes from a woman between 18 and 29 years old in good health and CMV-seronegative. The V gene is TRBV10-2, the J gene TRBJ2-3; the match to TRBD1 covers 10 bases. CDR3 region: CASREWDRGTDTQYF. The CDR3, as DNA: TGCGCCAGCAGAGAGTGGGACAGGGGAACAGATACGCAGTATTTT.